This record concerns one T cell receptor beta chain sequence. Its antigen remains unknown. The sample belongs to a study of T cell responses to AZD1222 COVID-19 vaccine. Whole-study findings and limits: Of the AZD1222 recipients, only 5 to 7 were seropositive at baseline. White British people made up most donors, females outnumbered males, and clonal diversity was possibly underestimated. Repertoire collection took place solely once the T cell response had peaked.

There are 17 residues in the CDR3. V gave up 5 bases and J gave up 0 bases, with 16 bases separating them. Germline lookup yields CDR1 SGHAT and CDR2 FQNNGV. Generated by immunoSEQ multiplex PCR, the TCRdb table keeps only in-frame clones and is missing some. The sample lists about 59,000 clones, 89% seen once, with 5% to 6.5% in the top ten. The rearrangement joins TRBV11-2 to TRBJ1-4; possibly TRBD1 for D (6 bases). Here the sequenced sample was peripheral blood, taken 28 days after the second AZD1222 dose. The source is an adult who received the AZD1222 COVID-19 vaccine. CDR3 loop: CASSPRTGRSTNEKLFF. DNA of the CDR3: TGTGCCAGCAGCCCCCGAACAGGGCGTTCAACTAATGAAAAACTGTTTTTT.